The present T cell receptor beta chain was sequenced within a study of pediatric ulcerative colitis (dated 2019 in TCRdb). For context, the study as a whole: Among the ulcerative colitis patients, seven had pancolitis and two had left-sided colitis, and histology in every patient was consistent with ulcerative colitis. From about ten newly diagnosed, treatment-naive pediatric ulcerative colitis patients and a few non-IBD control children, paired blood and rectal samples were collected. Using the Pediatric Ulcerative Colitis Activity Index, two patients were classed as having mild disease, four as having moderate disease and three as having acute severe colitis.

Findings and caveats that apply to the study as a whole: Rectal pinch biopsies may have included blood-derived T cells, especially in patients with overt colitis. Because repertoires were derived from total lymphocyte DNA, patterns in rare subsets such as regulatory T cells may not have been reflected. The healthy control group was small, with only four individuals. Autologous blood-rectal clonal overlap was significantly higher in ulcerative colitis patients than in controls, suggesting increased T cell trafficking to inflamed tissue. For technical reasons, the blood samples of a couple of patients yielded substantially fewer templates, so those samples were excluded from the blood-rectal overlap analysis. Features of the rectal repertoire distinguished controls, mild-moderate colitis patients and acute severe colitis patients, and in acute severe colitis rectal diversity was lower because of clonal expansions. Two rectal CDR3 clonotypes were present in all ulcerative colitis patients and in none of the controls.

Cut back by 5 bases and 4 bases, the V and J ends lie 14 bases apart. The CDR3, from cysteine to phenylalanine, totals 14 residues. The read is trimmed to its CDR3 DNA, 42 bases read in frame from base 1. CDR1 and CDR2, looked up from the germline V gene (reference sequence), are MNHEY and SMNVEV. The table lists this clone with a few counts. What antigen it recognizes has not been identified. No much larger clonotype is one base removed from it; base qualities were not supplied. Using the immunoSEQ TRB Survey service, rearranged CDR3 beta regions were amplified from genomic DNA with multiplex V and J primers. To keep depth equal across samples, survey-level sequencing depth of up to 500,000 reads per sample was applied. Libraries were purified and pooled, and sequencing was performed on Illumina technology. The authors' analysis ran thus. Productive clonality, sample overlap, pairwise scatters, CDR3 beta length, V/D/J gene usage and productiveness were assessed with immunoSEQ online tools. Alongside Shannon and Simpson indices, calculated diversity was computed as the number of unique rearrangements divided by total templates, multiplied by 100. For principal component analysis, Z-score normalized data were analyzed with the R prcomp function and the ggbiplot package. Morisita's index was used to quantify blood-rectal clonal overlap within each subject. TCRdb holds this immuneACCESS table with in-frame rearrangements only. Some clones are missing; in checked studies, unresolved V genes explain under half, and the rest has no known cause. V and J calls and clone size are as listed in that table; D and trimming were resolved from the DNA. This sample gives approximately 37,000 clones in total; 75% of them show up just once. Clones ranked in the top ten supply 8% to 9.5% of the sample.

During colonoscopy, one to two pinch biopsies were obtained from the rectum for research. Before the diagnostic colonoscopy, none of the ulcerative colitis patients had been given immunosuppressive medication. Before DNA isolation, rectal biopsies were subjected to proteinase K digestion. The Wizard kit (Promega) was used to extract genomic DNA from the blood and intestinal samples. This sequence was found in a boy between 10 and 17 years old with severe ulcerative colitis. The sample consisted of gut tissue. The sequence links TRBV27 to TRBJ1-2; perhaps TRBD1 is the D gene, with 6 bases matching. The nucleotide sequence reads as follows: TGTGCCAGCAGTCCCAAGACAGGAGCCTATGGCTACACCTTC. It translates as CASSPKTGAYGYTF.